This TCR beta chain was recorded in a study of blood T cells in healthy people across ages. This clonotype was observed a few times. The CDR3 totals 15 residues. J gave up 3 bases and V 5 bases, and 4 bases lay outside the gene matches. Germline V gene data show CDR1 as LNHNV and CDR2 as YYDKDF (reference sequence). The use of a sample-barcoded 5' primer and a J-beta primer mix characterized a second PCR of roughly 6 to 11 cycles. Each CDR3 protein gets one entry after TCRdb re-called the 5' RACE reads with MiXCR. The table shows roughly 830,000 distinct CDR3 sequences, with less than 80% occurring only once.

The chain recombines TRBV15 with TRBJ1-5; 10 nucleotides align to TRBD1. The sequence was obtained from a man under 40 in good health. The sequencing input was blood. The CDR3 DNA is TGTGCCACCAGCGGGGACAGGGGACTCAATCAGCCCCAGCATTTT. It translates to CATSGDRGLNQPQHF.